This T cell receptor beta chain derives from a study of T cell responses to AZD1222 COVID-19 vaccine. The study's findings and limits: At study baseline, merely roughly 6 AZD1222 recipients were seropositive. Of spike-specific TCRs, nearly half reportedly target regions left unmutated in variants. No repertoire was sampled before or during the peak T cell response, only after it. White British ancestry dominated among donors, who included more females, and clonal diversity was possibly underestimated.

The method was immunoSEQ multiplex PCR; TCRdb's version includes in-frame clones alone and lacks a portion of them. The sample consists of roughly 160,000 clones, 88% of them appearing once. Comments on this clone: The antigen remains unidentified.

Germline assignment: CDR1 SQVTM and CDR2 ANQGSEA. The CDR3 sequence is 12 residues long. V lost 7 bases to trimming and J lost 3 bases, with 11 bases between them. The gene calls are TRBV29-1 and TRBJ2-3, with D tentatively TRBD1 or TRBD2 (5 bases each). The input for sequencing was peripheral blood, taken 28 days after the second AZD1222 dose. The TCR sequence derives from an adult who received the AZD1222 COVID-19 vaccine. CDR3 sequence reads: CSGRDGTDTQYF. In nucleotides, the CDR3 is TGCAGCGGCCGGGACGGAACAGATACGCAGTATTTT.